This T cell receptor beta chain was captured by sequencing in a study of CD8+CD57+ T cells in acquired aplastic anemia. Using genomic DNA as the template, TCR beta VDJ and CDR3 profiling was carried out. MiXCR, applied by TCRdb to the reads, yields one record per CDR3 protein. The table records 100,000 to 150,000 distinct CDR3 sequences, less than 45% of them present only once. Trimming removed 0 bases at V and 0 bases at J, with 5 bases between. The CDR3 totals 15 residues. Germline V gene sequence: CDR1 KGHDR, CDR2 SFDVKD. The sequence came from a human donor in good health, serving as a control. The sequenced sample consisted of sorted CD4+, CD8+, or CD8+CD57+ T cells (not recorded which) from PBMCs. The chain combines TRBV24-1 with TRBJ2-4; no clear D gene. CDR3 nucleotides: TGTGCCACCAGTGATTTGGTAGTAGCCAAAAACATTCAGTACTTC. Its translation is CATSDLVVAKNIQYF.